This TCR beta chain was obtained from a study of blood T cell repertoires in COVID-19. Study background: Acute-phase and convalescent COVID-19 samples originated in the United States, Italy and Spain. Sources were T cells, B-cell-depleted T cells, or PBMCs; the material itself was cDNA or gDNA.

V gave up 5 bases and J gave up 5 bases; unmatched junction bases: 13. This CDR3 has 16 residues. Germline CDR1 and CDR2: SGHVS and FQNEAQ. Sequenced by immunoSEQ multiplex PCR; TCRdb stores in-frame clones only, minus some. This table has around 52,000 clones, roughly 87% appearing once. This clone was recorded a few times. The receptor comes from a woman of 80 years or more with COVID-19, enrolled during active disease. The genes are TRBV7-8 and TRBJ2-7; 9 bases are a match to TRBD1. The sequenced sample consisted of peripheral blood. In nucleotides, the CDR3 is TGTGCCAGCAGCCCAAATCCCGGGACAGGGAGCAACGAGCAGTACTTC. Protein sequence: CASSPNPGTGSNEQYF.